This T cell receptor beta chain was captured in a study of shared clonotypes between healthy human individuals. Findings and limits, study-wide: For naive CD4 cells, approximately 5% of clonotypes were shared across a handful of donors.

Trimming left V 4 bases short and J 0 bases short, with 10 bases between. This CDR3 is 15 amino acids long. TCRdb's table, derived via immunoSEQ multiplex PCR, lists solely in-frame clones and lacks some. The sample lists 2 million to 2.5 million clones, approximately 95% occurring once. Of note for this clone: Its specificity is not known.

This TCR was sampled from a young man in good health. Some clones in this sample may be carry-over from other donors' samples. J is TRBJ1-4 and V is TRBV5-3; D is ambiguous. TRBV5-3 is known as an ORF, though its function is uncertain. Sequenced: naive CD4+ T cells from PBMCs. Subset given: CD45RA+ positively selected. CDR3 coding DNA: TGTGCCAGAAGCCTTCACCTTGCAACTAATGAAAAACTGTTTTTT. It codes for CARSLHLATNEKLFF.